What follows is one T cell receptor beta chain and its context. This specimen comes from a study of blood T cell repertoires in COVID-19. As for the study in general: COVID-19 samples collected from the United States, Italy and Spain covered acute and convalescent phases. In each case, the material was cDNA or gDNA derived from T cells, B-cell-depleted T cells, or PBMCs.

Trimming pared 0 bases from V and 5 bases from J, leaving 10 bases between. This CDR3 spans 14 amino acids. Germline V CDR1 and CDR2: PRHDT, FYEKMQ (reference sequence). Original methodology: For nucleated cells, counts were estimated from reference gene primer amplification. Some clones are missing from TCRdb's copy, which holds only in-frame ones; the method was immunoSEQ multiplex PCR. The DNA gave D and trimming, while V, J and clone size come from that table. Altogether approximately 390,000 clones are present, around nine tenths being singletons, with the ten largest covering about a tenth. Cohorts were assigned according to the clinical history that participants reported.

Sequenced input: PBMCs or T cells enriched from blood (not recorded which). The sequence was obtained from a woman aged 50 to 60 who had recovered from COVID-19. This chain uses TRBV13 with TRBJ2-5; no firm D call. This chain's CDR3 is CASSLGLGPETQYF. In nucleotides, the CDR3 is TGTGCCAGCAGCTTAGGTCTAGGCCCCGAGACCCAGTACTTC.